Here is one T cell receptor (beta chain) with its context. While infection was still active, Seattle patients were enrolled and then followed longitudinally. This record belongs to a study of blood T cell repertoires in COVID-19. Turning to the study itself: Spain, Italy and the United States supplied samples that represented acute and convalescent COVID-19. T cells, B-cell-depleted T cells, or PBMCs provided the cDNA or gDNA that served as material.

The CDR3 spans 16 residues. The germline V gene encodes CDR1 SGHAT and CDR2 FQDESV (reference sequence). Germline trimming cut 6 bases from V and 3 bases from J; bases unmatched to any gene: 9. Repertoires were generated with immunoSEQ multiplex PCR, while TCRdb's copy carries only in-frame clones and drops some. The sample shows about 480,000 clones, 80% to 90% of them seen only once. Sequencing was carried out using peripheral blood. This clonotype was sampled from a man in his late teens or twenties with COVID-19, enrolled during active disease. The chain couples TRBV11-1 to TRBJ2-7; the match to TRBD2 covers 12 bases. The CDR3 DNA is TGTGCCAGCAGGGAGGGGAGGACTAGCGGGGACTACGAGCAGTACTTC. It specifies CASREGRTSGDYEQYF.